The 13 T cell receptor beta chains below were found in one sample sequenced in a study of Graves' ophthalmopathy and Graves' hyperthyroidism. RNA transcripts were the source from which TCR beta CDR3 regions were amplified. First-round RT-PCR employed HTBI primers, with a second-round multiplex PCR after it. One entry per CDR3 protein, called by TCRdb with MiXCR from the multiplex PCR reads. This repertoire shows some 410,000 distinct CDR3 sequences, roughly 21% found once; its top ten account for around 3.2%. Sequencing was carried out using peripheral blood. The receptors stem from a woman under 30 with stable Graves' hyperthyroidism.

This clonotype showed up many times. The chain carries TRBV30 and TRBJ1-5; maybe TRBD1 (5 bases). The CDR3 has 13 amino acids. V was trimmed by 3 bases and J by 4 bases, leaving 10 bases between them. Looked up from germline, CDR1 is GTSNPN and CDR2 is SVGIG (reference sequence). The CDR3 loop reads CAWRARVNQPQHF. In DNA, the CDR3 is TGTGCCTGGAGGGCCAGGGTAAATCAGCCCCAGCATTTT.

In its sample, this clonotype was seen many times. The chain couples TRBV4-3 to TRBJ1-2; D remains ambiguous. This CDR3 comprises 15 residues. Germline-derived CDR1 and CDR2 are LGHNA and YSLEER. The ends were cut back, 0 bases at V and 4 bases at J, with 12 bases in the middle. The CDR3 sequence: CASSQEFLHLYGYTF. Here the CDR3 DNA reads TGCGCCAGCAGCCAAGAGTTCCTTCACCTCTATGGCTACACCTTC.

The V gene is TRBV4-2, the J gene TRBJ2-5, with D hard to call. In germline, CDR1 is LGHNA, CDR2 YNFKEQ. The V end lost 0 bases, the J end lost 1 base, and 9 bases lay between the germline ends. This CDR3 contains 15 residues. DNA of the CDR3: TGTGCCAGCAGCCAAGATCCAGGCTTCCAAGAGACCCAGTACTTC. Translating it yields CASSQDPGFQETQYF.

This clonotype was recorded a few times. This chain links TRBV28 with TRBJ1-1, with D possibly being TRBD1 (5 bases). CDR3 size: 15 residues. Germline CDR1 is MDHEN and CDR2 is SYDVKM. The germline V and J ends were trimmed by 5 bases and 1 base, with 14 bases remaining between them. This CDR3 reads CASSLTWQGNTEAFF. Here the CDR3 DNA reads TGTGCCAGCAGTCTGACTTGGCAGGGGAACACTGAAGCTTTCTTT.

This clonotype was seen at least ten times. The CDR3 region has the DNA TGTGCCTGGAGTGCAGGGCCTCAGACTTTTAAGTACTTC. Encoded protein: CAWSAGPQTFKYF. V usage is TRBV30 and J usage is TRBJ2-4, with a tentative D call TRBD1 (5 bases). Germline V gene lookup returns CDR1 GTSNPN and CDR2 SVGIG (reference sequence). Trimming cost V 1 base and J 14 bases, with 18 bases left between them. The CDR3 loop spans 13 amino acids.

This clonotype has just a few counts. V and J are TRBV6-2 or TRBV6-3 and TRBJ1-2, with D unresolved. The ends were cut back, 8 bases at V and 4 bases at J, with 17 bases in the middle. From germline, CDR1 is MNHEY and CDR2 SVGEGT. This CDR3 has 14 residues. The CDR3 loop is CASSDGRALYGYTF. DNA of the CDR3: TGTGCCAGCTCCGACGGGAGAGCACTCTATGGCTACACCTTC.

V usage is TRBV6-1 and J usage is TRBJ1-3, with D unresolved. Germline loops: CDR1 MNHNS, CDR2 SASEGT. This CDR3 has 15 residues. The germline V and J ends were trimmed by 2 bases and 0 bases, with 8 bases remaining between them. The CDR3 nucleotides are TGTGCCAGCAGTGAAAACACCTTCTCTGGAAACACCATATATTTT. Translating it yields CASSENTFSGNTIYF.

This clonotype was counted once. Possible read error: a much larger clone is one base away. The chain employs TRBV5-1 and TRBJ2-3, with a weak D call TRBD1 (6 bases). Germline lookup yields CDR1 SGHRS and CDR2 YFSETQ. V lost 6 bases, J lost 0 bases, and 14 bases lay in between. This CDR3 comprises 15 residues. The CDR3 reads CASNGQSSSTDTQYF. The CDR3, as DNA: TGCGCCAGCAATGGACAGTCCTCTAGCACAGATACGCAGTATTTT.

This clonotype was counted many times. The chain couples TRBV6-1 to TRBJ1-5; 8 nucleotides match TRBD1. Trimming at V came to 6 bases and at J to 3 bases, leaving 7 bases not matched to a gene. The CDR3 is 15 residues long. In germline, CDR1 is MNHNS, CDR2 SASEGT. The CDR3 loop is CASRDRQGFNQPQHF. The DNA for the CDR3 is TGTGCCAGCAGGGATCGACAGGGGTTCAATCAGCCCCAGCATTTT.

This clonotype was recorded at least ten times. The CDR3 region has the DNA TGTGCCAGCAGTGAGAGTCGTCCCCGAGAGACCCAGTACTTC. This codes for CASSESRPRETQYF. The chain couples TRBV6-4 to TRBJ2-5; D remains unclear. The CDR3 is made up of 14 amino acids. With 3 bases removed from V and 4 bases from J, the gap between germline ends came to 12 bases. Germline lookup yields CDR1 MRHNA and CDR2 SNTAGT.

This clonotype occurred a few times. The chain employs TRBV12-3 or TRBV12-4 and TRBJ2-7; 7 bases line up with TRBD1. V shed 5 bases and J 1 base; nucleotides not matched to a gene: 8. The CDR3 has 15 amino acids. CDR3 amino acids: CASSVLRQGSYEQYF. The DNA of the CDR3 is TGTGCCAGCAGTGTCCTCAGACAGGGTTCCTACGAGCAGTACTTC.

This clonotype was found a few times. An end of the junction does not agree with germline; a read error may underlie this. V gene TRBV6-1 combines with J gene TRBJ2-4, with a tentative D call TRBD2 (5 bases). Germline values: CDR1 MNHNS, CDR2 SASEGT. This CDR3 is 13 amino acids long. The CDR3 is CASSEARRNIKYF. The CDR3 bases are TGTGCCAGCAGTGAAGCTAGGAGGAACATTAAGTACTTC.

This clonotype was recorded at least ten times. The V gene is TRBV7-3, the J gene TRBJ1-6; 10 bases agree with TRBD1. Germline V gene sequence: CDR1 SGHTA, CDR2 FQGTGA. The CDR3 sequence is 15 residues long. V lost 5 bases to trimming and J lost 10 bases; unmatched junction nucleotides: 8. The CDR3 DNA reads as TGTGCCAGCAGCCCAGACGGGACAGGGGCCTCACCCCTCCACTTT. As protein: CASSPDGTGASPLHF.